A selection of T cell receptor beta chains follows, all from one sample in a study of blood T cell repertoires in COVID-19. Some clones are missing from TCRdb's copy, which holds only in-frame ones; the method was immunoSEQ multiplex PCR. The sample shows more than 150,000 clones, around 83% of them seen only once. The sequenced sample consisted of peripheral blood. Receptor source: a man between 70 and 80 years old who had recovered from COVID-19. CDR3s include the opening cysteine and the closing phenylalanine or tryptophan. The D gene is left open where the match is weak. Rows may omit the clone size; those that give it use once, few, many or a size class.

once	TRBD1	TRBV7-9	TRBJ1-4	TGTGCCAGCAGCAAGGGGTCAGGGGGCATCAATGAAAAACTGTTTTTT	CASSKGSGGINEKLFF
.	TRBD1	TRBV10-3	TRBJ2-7	TGTGCCATCAGTGGAGGACAGGGGGCCTACGAGCAGTACTTC	CAISGGQGAYEQYF
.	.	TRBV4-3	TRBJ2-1	TGCGCCAGCAGCCACCTGAGACAGGTGGCGGGGGAATACAATGAGCAGTTCTTC	CASSHLRQVAGEYNEQFF
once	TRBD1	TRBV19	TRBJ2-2	TGTGCCAGTAGTAAACAGGGGATGGGCGGGGAGCTGTTTTTT	CASSKQGMGGELFF
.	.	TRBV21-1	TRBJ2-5	TGTGCCAGCAGCAAGGGAAGCCGGGACAGCGAGGGGACCCAGTACTTC	CASSKGSRDSEGTQYF
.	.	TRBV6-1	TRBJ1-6	TGTGCCAGCAGTGAATCAGGATATAATTCACCCCTCCACTTT	CASSESGYNSPLHF
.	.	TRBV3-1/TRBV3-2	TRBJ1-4	TGTGCCAGCAGCCCTCGGACAGCGGCCAATGAAAAACTGTTTTTT	CASSPRTAANEKLFF
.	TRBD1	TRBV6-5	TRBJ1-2	TGTGCCAGCAGCACGACAGGGCCGAGGGGCTACACCTTC	CASSTTGPRGYTF
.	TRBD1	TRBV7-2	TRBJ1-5	TGTGCCAGCAGCTTCGGACAGGGAACGCCTCAGCCCCAGCATTTT	CASSFGQGTPQPQHF
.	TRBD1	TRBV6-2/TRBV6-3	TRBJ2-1	TGTGCCAGCAGTCGCCCGGGACAGCCTAGCTCCTACAATGAGCAGTTCTTC	CASSRPGQPSSYNEQFF
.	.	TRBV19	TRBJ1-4	TGTGCCAGTAGTATAACTACAACTAATGAAAAACTGTTTTTT	CASSITTTNEKLFF
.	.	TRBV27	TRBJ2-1	TGTGCCAGCAGTTTAAGGGACTTAAACAATGAGCAGTTCTTC	CASSLRDLNNEQFF
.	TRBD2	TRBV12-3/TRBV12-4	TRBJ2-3	TGTGCCACTGCGGGAGGGGCGTCAGATACGCAGTATTTT	CATAGGASDTQYF
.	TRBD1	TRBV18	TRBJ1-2	TGTGCCAGCTCCCCGTCCGACAGGGGGGATGGCTACACCTTC	CASSPSDRGDGYTF
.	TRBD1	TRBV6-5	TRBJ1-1	TGTGCCAGCAGTTACTCTAGGGCAGGGGGTAGGACTGAAGCTTTCTTT	CASSYSRAGGRTEAFF
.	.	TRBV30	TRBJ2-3	TGTGCCTGGAGTGTACTACGGAACCCCACGCAGTATTTT	CAWSVLRNPTQYF
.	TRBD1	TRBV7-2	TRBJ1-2	TGTGCCAGCAGCCCGCGGACAGGGGGTAGCTATGGCTACACCTTC	CASSPRTGGSYGYTF
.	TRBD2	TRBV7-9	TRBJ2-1	TGTGCCAGCAGGCAGGGACTAGCGGGAGATAATGAGCAGTTCTTC	CASRQGLAGDNEQFF
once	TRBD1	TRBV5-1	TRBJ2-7	TGCGCCAGCAGCTCTGGACAGGGTGTCGAGCAGTACTTC	CASSSGQGVEQYF
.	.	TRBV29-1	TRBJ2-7	TGCAGCGTTGCCCGGCAGGGGAAATACGAGCAGTACTTC	CSVARQGKYEQYF
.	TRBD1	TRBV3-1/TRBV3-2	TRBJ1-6	TGTGCCAGCAGCCAAGGGACAGGGGTGTCACCCCTCCACTTT	CASSQGTGVSPLHF
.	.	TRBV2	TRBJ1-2	TGTGCCAGCAGTGAAGCGGCGTCTCTAGGCGGCTACACCTTC	CASSEAASLGGYTF
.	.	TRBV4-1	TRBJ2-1	TGCGCCAGCAGCCAAGCGACTCCACCGGGACAGGGATTAAGCGGGAGGATCCATGAGCAGTTCTTC	CASSQATPPGQGLSGRIHEQFF
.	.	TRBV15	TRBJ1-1	TGTGCCACCAGCAGAGACCAGGAAATTGAAGCTTTCTTT	CATSRDQEIEAFF
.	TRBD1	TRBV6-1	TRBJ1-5	TGTGCCAGCAGTGAACCGGGACAGTACCTGCCCCAGCATTTT	CASSEPGQYLPQHF
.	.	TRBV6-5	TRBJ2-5	TGTGCCAGCAGTTCCGGGGTAGGGGGGACCCAGTACTTC	CASSSGVGGTQYF
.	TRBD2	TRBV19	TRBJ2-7	TGTGCCAGTAGTCGGACTAGCGGGCGGTACGAGCAGTACTTC	CASSRTSGRYEQYF
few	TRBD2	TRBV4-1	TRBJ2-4	TGCGCCAGCAGCCAGGGAGGGACCGTAGCCAAAAACATTCAGTACTTC	CASSQGGTVAKNIQYF
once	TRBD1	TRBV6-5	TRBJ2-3	TGTGCCAGCGGACAGGGCATCAACACAGATACGCAGTATTTT	CASGQGINTDTQYF
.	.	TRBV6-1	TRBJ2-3	TGTGCCAGCAGTGAAGACACCACAGATACGCAGTATTTT	CASSEDTTDTQYF
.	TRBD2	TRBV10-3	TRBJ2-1	TGTGCCATCAGTGAGTCGATGGGGACTAGCGGGTCGGATGAGCAGTTCTTC	CAISESMGTSGSDEQFF
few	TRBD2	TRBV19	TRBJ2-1	TGTGCCAGTACCTCTAGCGGGAGGTATGAGCAGTTCTTC	CASTSSGRYEQFF
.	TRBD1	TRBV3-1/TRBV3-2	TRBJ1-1	TGTGCCAGCAGCCAGAGGGACAGCAGCTCTGAAGCTTTCTTT	CASSQRDSSSEAFF
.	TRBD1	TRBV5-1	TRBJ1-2	TGCGCCAGCAGCGAACGAACAGGGGGCGGTGGCTACACCTTC	CASSERTGGGGYTF
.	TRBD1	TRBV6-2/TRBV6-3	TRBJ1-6	TGTGCCAGCAGTACCCTCGACAGGGGGCGCATCGGGAATTCACCCCTCCACTTT	CASSTLDRGRIGNSPLHF
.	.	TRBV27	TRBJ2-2	TGTGCCAGCAGTTTATTCGGGAGTAGTACCGGGGAGCTGTTTTTT	CASSLFGSSTGELFF
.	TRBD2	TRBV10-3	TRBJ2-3	TGTGCCATAGCACTAGCGGGAGGGCCGGGTTTAGATACGCAGTATTTT	CAIALAGGPGLDTQYF
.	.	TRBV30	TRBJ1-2	TGTGCCTGGAGCTCAGGGAATAACTATGGCTACACCTTC	CAWSSGNNYGYTF
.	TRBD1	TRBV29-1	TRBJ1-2	TGCAGCGCCGGGACAGGGGTCGACTATGGCTACACCTTC	CSAGTGVDYGYTF
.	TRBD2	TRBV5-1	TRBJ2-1	TGCGCCAGCAGCTTGGGGGCTAGCGGATATACCTACAATGAGCAGTTCTTC	CASSLGASGYTYNEQFF
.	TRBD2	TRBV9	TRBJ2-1	TGTGCCAGCAGCGCGACTAGCGGGAGTAATGAGCAGTTCTTC	CASSATSGSNEQFF
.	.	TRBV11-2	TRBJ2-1	TGTGCCAGCAGCACCCAATCTAGCGTTAAGAAGTTCTTC	CASSTQSSVKKFF
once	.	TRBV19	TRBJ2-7	TGTGCCAGTAGTCCCCACGGACACTACGAGCAGTACTTC	CASSPHGHYEQYF
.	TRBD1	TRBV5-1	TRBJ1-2	TGCGCCAGCAGCTGGGAAGGACAGGGAAGTTCTGGCTACACCTTC	CASSWEGQGSSGYTF
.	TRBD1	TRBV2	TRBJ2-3	TGTGCCAGCAGCCGATACCAGACAGGGGGCGCCTCAGATACGCAGTATTTT	CASSRYQTGGASDTQYF
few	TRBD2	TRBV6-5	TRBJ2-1	TGTGCCAGCAGTTACCCAGGGACTAGCGGGAAGAATGAGCAGTTCTTC	CASSYPGTSGKNEQFF